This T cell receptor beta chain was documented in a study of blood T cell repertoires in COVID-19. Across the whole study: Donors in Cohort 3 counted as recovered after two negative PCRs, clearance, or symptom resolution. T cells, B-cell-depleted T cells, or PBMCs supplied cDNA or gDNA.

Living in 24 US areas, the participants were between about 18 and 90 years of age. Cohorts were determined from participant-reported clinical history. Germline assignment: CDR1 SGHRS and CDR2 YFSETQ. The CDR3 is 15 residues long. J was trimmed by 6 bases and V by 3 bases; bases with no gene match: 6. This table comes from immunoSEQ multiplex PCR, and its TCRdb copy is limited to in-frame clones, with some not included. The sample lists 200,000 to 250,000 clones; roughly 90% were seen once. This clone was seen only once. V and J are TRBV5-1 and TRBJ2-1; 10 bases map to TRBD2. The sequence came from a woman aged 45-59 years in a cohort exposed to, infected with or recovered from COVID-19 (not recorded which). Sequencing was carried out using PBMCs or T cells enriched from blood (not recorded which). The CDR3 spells CASSSLAGGSNEQFF. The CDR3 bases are TGCGCCAGCAGCTCCTTAGCGGGGGGCTCCAATGAGCAGTTCTTC.